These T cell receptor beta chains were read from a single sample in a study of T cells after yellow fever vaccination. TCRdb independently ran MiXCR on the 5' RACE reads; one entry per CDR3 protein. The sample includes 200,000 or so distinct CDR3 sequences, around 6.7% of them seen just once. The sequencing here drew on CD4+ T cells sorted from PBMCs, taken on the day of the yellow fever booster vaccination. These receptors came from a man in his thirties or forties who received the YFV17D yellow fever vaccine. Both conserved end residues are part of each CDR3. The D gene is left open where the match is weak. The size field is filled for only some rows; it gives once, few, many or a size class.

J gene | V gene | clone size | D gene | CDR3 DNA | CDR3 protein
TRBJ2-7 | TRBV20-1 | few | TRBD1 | TGCAGTGTTTCTCCAGGGGGCGCCTCCTACGAGCAGTACTTC | CSVSPGGASYEQYF
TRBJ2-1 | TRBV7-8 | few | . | TGTGCCAGCAGCTCGCGGACTCACGGGGGGCAGTTCTTC | CASSSRTHGGQFF
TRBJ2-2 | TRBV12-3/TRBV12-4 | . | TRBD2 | TGTGCCAGCAGTTGGGGGGGGGGAGGTGGCGGGGAGCTGTTTTTT | CASSWGGGGGGELFF
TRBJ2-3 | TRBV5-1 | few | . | TGCGCCAGCAGCTTGGGGTCAGCTACTAGCACAGATACGCAGTATTTT | CASSLGSATSTDTQYF
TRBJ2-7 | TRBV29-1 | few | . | TGCAGCGTTAAGTTTTTAGCGGACTCCTACGAGCAGTACTTC | CSVKFLADSYEQYF
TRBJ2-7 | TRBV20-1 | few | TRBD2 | TGCTGTGCTAGAACGGCGCTAGCGGGGGGGAATTACGAGCAGTACTTC | CCARTALAGGNYEQYF
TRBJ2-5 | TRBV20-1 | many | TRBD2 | TGCAGTGCTAGCACTAGCGGAACACAAGAGACCCAGTACTTC | CSASTSGTQETQYF
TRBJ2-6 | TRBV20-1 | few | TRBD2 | TGCAGTGCTAGTTCTGAGACTAGCGGAGCGTTCTCTGGGGCCAACGTCCTGACTTTC | CSASSETSGAFSGANVLTF
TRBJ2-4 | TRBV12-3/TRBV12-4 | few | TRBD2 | TGTGCCAGCAGCCCACTTTCGGGGGGGCAGTACTTC | CASSPLSGGQYF
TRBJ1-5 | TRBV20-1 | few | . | TGCAGTGCTAGTGGTGGCTCCTATAGCAATCAGCCCCAGCATTTT | CSASGGSYSNQPQHF
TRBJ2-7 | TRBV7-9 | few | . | TGTGCCAGCAGTCAACTCGGGACACACTCCTACGAGCAGTACTTC | CASSQLGTHSYEQYF
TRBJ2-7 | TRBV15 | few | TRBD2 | TGTGCCACCAGCCGGCGGGGGAGCTCCTACGAGCAGTACTTC | CATSRRGSSYEQYF
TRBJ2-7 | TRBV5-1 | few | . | TGCGCCAGCAGCAAGGACTCAGGGGTACGCGAGCAGTACTTC | CASSKDSGVREQYF
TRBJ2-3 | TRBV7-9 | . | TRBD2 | TGTGCCAGCAGCCCTCGGGGGGGCGGCACAGATACGCAGTATTTT | CASSPRGGGTDTQYF
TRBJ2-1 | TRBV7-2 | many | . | TGTGCCAGCAGCTTTGGCGACAAGTACTACAATGAGCAGTTCTTC | CASSFGDKYYNEQFF
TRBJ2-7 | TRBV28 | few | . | TGTGCCAGCCCCCCCGCAAGCAGCCGTCAGAGCTCCTACGAGCAGTACTTC | CASPPASSRQSSYEQYF
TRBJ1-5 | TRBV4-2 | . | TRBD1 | TGTGCCAGCAGCCAAGATTTAGGGGGCGGCAATCAGCCCCAGCATTTT | CASSQDLGGGNQPQHF
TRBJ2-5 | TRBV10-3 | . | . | TGTGCCATCAGTGGGACAGATCAAGAGACCCAGTACTTC | CAISGTDQETQYF
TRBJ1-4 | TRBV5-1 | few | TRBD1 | TGCGCCAGCAGCTTGGGAGTGGGGACAGGCACTGAAAAACTGTTTTTT | CASSLGVGTGTEKLFF
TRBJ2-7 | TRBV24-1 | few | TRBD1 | TGTGCCACATCAACAGGGGGTCACTACGAGCAGTACTTC | CATSTGGHYEQYF
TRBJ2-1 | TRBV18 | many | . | TGTGCCAGCTCACCAATCCTAGCGCCGTACAATGAGCAGTTCTTC | CASSPILAPYNEQFF
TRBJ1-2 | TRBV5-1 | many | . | TGCGCCAGCAGCCCACAGGGAGGTGGCTACACCTTC | CASSPQGGGYTF